Listed below are T cell receptor beta chains from one sample, sequenced in a study of T cell repertoires in cytomegalovirus infection. TCRdb re-derived calls from the reads in MiXCR, one entry per CDR3 protein. The sample contains about 530,000 distinct CDR3 sequences, 26% of which appear only once. Sequenced input: PBMCs. All receptors derive from a human donor in good health (CMV status not recorded). Some clones in this sample may be carry-over from other donors' samples. CDR3s include the opening cysteine and the closing phenylalanine or tryptophan. Each record gives: clone size, V gene, J gene, D gene, CDR3 DNA, CDR3 protein. D genes are given only for firm matches. Rows give clone size only sometimes, using once, few, many, or a class for an expanded clone.

>few|TRBV28|TRBJ2-2|NA
TGTGCCAGCTTAACGCCGGACAGGAACACCGGGGAGCTGTTTTTT
CASLTPDRNTGELFF
>NA|TRBV19|TRBJ2-5|NA
TGTGCCAGTAGCCGACGGATCCAGGGCTTCCAAGAGACCCAGTACTTC
CASSRRIQGFQETQYF
>NA|TRBV3-1|TRBJ2-1|NA
TGTGCCAGCAGCCAAGGGTTTGTCTTAAGCTCCTACAATGAGCAGTTCTTC
CASSQGFVLSSYNEQFF
>NA|TRBV28|TRBJ2-3|NA
TGTGCCAGCAGACCCTTAACAGTTGGAGGCCGAGATACGCAGTATTTT
CASRPLTVGGRDTQYF
>NA|TRBV28|TRBJ1-1|NA
TGTGCCAGCAGTTTCACAGGGAGGCCTGAAGCTTTCTTT
CASSFTGRPEAFF
>many|TRBV7-2|TRBJ2-5|TRBD2
TGTGCCAGCACCCTATTAGGACTAGCGGGTGAAGAGACCCAGTACTTC
CASTLLGLAGEETQYF
>NA|TRBV7-2|TRBJ2-2|TRBD2
TGTGCCAGCAGCTTTAGCGGGCTGAACACCGGGGAGCTGTTTTTT
CASSFSGLNTGELFF
>few|TRBV20-1|TRBJ2-6|TRBD1
TGCAGTGCTTTACAGGGGGCGTCTGGGGCCAACGTCCTGACTTTC
CSALQGASGANVLTF
>few|TRBV20-1|TRBJ1-1|NA
TGCAGTGCTCAAAAGGCAGGTTTGGACACTGAAGCTTTCTTT
CSAQKAGLDTEAFF
>NA|TRBV6-1|TRBJ2-7|NA
TGTGCCAGCAGTGAAAGGACAGCGAGATCCTACGAGCAGTACTTC
CASSERTARSYEQYF
>NA|TRBV20-1|TRBJ2-7|NA
TGCAGTGCTAGTAGCCGGGCCGACTCCTACGAGCAGTACTTC
CSASSRADSYEQYF
>few|TRBV20-1|TRBJ1-3|NA
TGCAGTGCTAGAGGACCGGGACCGGTCTTACCCTCTGGAAACACCATATATTTT
CSARGPGPVLPSGNTIYF
>NA|TRBV30|TRBJ2-4|NA
TGTGCCTGGAGTGTATACCAGAACATTCAGTACTTC
CAWSVYQNIQYF
>many|TRBV7-3|TRBJ2-1|NA
TGTGCCAGCAGCGGATTGCCCCACAATGAGCAGTTCTTC
CASSGLPHNEQFF
>few|TRBV7-9|TRBJ2-5|TRBD2
TGTGCCAGCAGCTCTGGACTAGCGGGAGGGCCTGAGTACTTC
CASSSGLAGGPEYF
>NA|TRBV27|TRBJ2-3|NA
TGTGCCAGCAGTTTATCGCCCCTAGAAGCAGATACGCAGTATTTT
CASSLSPLEADTQYF
>NA|TRBV2|TRBJ1-3|NA
TGTGCCAGCAGTGAAACCCTACTTGGCTACGGAAACACCATATATTTT
CASSETLLGYGNTIYF
>many|TRBV7-8|TRBJ2-1|TRBD2
TGTGCCAGCAGCGACAGCACTAGCGGGAGGATCTACAATGAGCAGTTCTTC
CASSDSTSGRIYNEQFF
>few|TRBV23-1|TRBJ2-5|NA
TGCGCCAGCAGTCAATCGGACAACCAAGAGACCCAGTACTTC
CASSQSDNQETQYF
>NA|TRBV14|TRBJ1-1|TRBD1
TGTGCCAGCAGCAGACGACAGGGCATGAACACTGAAGCTTTCTTT
CASSRRQGMNTEAFF
>few|TRBV2|TRBJ2-5|TRBD1
TGTGCCAGCAGTGGGGTAAACAGGGGGGAGACCCAGTACTTC
CASSGVNRGETQYF
>NA|TRBV20-1|TRBJ2-1|NA
TGCAGTGCTGAGACGGGACGGAATGACAATGAGCAGTTCTTC
CSAETGRNDNEQFF
>once|TRBV27|TRBJ1-3|TRBD1
TGTGCCAGCAGTGACAGGGGATCGCCTGGAAACACCATATATTTT
CASSDRGSPGNTIYF
>few|TRBV13|TRBJ2-3|TRBD2
TGTGCCAGCAGCCACCGAGGACTAGCGGGATCTGAGGATAGCACAGATACGCAGTATTTT
CASSHRGLAGSEDSTDTQYF
>NA|TRBV5-4|TRBJ2-5|NA
TGTGCCAGCAGCTTCCGGACTGCCCTACAAGAGACCCAGTACTTC
CASSFRTALQETQYF